This entry lists 10 T cell receptor beta chains sequenced from one sample in a study of CD8 T cells in ankylosing spondylitis. One entry per CDR3 protein, called by TCRdb with MiXCR from the 5' RACE reads. Of around 120,000 distinct CDR3 sequences detected, roughly 13% appear once; the ten largest clones hold about 2.7%. Sequenced sample: blood, either unsorted or a sorted T cell fraction (not recorded which). These receptors were collected from a female donor with ankylosing spondylitis or in good health (not recorded which).

The rearrangement uses TRBV12-3 or TRBV12-4 and TRBJ2-2; TRBD1 aligns across 9 bases. The CDR3 spans 15 residues. J lost 5 bases, V lost 1 base, and 2 bases had no gene match. The DNA of the CDR3 is TGTGCCAGCAGTTTAGGGGGACAGGGAACCGGGGAGCTGTTTTTT. Translated: CASSLGGQGTGELFF.

Ten or more counts support this clonotype. The V gene is TRBV29-1, the J gene TRBJ1-1, with TRBD1 as a possible D gene (6 bases). V gave up 7 bases and J gave up 1 base, with 10 bases separating them. Germline V gives CDR1 SQVTM, CDR2 ANQGSEA. The CDR3 extends over 12 amino acids. The CDR3 loop reads CSAGARNTEAFF. DNA of the CDR3: TGCAGCGCGGGGGCTAGGAACACTGAAGCTTTCTTT.

This clonotype has at least ten counts. The chain employs TRBV20-1 and TRBJ1-6; weak D call: TRBD1 (5 bases). With 0 bases removed from V and 6 bases from J, the gap between germline ends came to 9 bases. This CDR3 is built from 14 residues. The germline V gene encodes CDR1 DFQATT and CDR2 SNEGSKA (reference sequence). Here the CDR3 reads CSAREGTSNSPLHF. CDR3 DNA: TGCAGTGCTAGAGAAGGGACCAGTAATTCACCCCTCCACTTT.

The genes are TRBV6-1 and TRBJ2-1, with 11 bases lining up with TRBD2. Germline V CDR1 and CDR2: MNHNS, SASEGT. The junction had 7 bases not matched to a gene; V was cut back by 7 bases and J by 8 bases. The CDR3 length is 14 residues. CDR3 amino acids: CASTRLAGSDEQFF. In DNA form, the CDR3 reads TGTGCCAGCACCCGACTAGCGGGAAGCGATGAGCAGTTCTTC.

Concerning this clonotype: A much larger clone lies one base from this, so it may be a read error. This chain links TRBV5-1 with TRBJ2-3, with unresolved D. The germline V gene encodes CDR1 SGHRS and CDR2 YFSETQ. V gave up 4 bases and J gave up 7 bases, with 16 bases separating them. The CDR3 is 14 amino acids. The CDR3 spells CASSVDGPVNTQYF. In nucleotides, the CDR3 is TGCGCCAGCAGCGTAGACGGCCCGGTGAATACGCAGTATTTT.

This clonotype was recorded a few times. The chain couples TRBV29-1 to TRBJ2-3; TRBD2 is a possible D gene (6 bases). Trimming took off 5 bases at V and 2 bases at J, with 8 bases between the two ends. Per germline, CDR1 SQVTM and CDR2 ANQGSEA. CDR3 length: 12 amino acids. The CDR3 region is CSVRGTTDTQYF. CDR3 in DNA: TGCAGCGTTCGGGGGACCACAGATACGCAGTATTTT.

This clonotype was detected ten times or more. The V and J genes are TRBV4-1 and TRBJ1-1; D may be TRBD1 (6 bases). Trimming took 1 base from V and 1 from J, leaving 10 bases between them. This CDR3 has 15 residues. Germline V gives CDR1 MGHRA, CDR2 YSYEKL. CDR3 coding DNA: TGCGCCAGCAGCCAAGTTACCAGGGGGAACACTGAAGCTTTCTTT. Encoded protein: CASSQVTRGNTEAFF.

The chain employs TRBV5-1 and TRBJ2-1, with 14 bases matching TRBD2. The CDR3 is 17 amino acids. Trimming took 4 bases from V and 4 from J; bases not matched to a gene: 7. Germline V gene lookup returns CDR1 SGHRS and CDR2 YFSETQ. The CDR3 DNA follows: TGCGCCAGCAGCGCTTCCGGACTAGCGGGGGGTTACAATGAGCAGTTCTTC. Protein product: CASSASGLAGGYNEQFF.

On this clonotype: One base away lies a much larger clone, so this may be a sequencing read error. V gene TRBV12-3 or TRBV12-4 combines with J gene TRBJ2-3; D possibly corresponds to TRBD2 (5 bases). V shed 1 base and J shed 3 bases, with 17 bases lying between them. This CDR3 region has 17 residues. The CDR3 is CASSLGDILRGTDTQYF. CDR3 nucleotides: TGTGCCAGCAGTTTAGGAGACATTTTACGGGGAACAGATACGCAGTATTTT.

The rearrangement joins TRBV29-1 to TRBJ2-5; D tentatively fits TRBD1 or TRBD2 (5 bases each). The germline CDR1 and CDR2 sequences are SQVTM and ANQGSEA. The ends were cut back, 7 bases at V and 4 bases at J, with 13 bases in the middle. There are 12 residues in the CDR3. In nucleotides, the CDR3 is TGCAGCGCTACGAGGGGCGGAGAGACCCAGTACTTC. Translation gives CSATRGGETQYF.